This passage covers 8 T cell receptor beta chains from one sample sequenced in a study of CD8+ T cells in alopecia areata. Sequencing relied on a cDNA template that was reverse transcribed from extracted RNA. Profiled with immunoSEQ multiplex PCR; TCRdb holds only in-frame clones, not every one. The table has 130,000 to 150,000 clones, about 89% seen once. Sequencing used CD8+ T cells sorted from blood, obtained at week 0. The receptors here all came from a human donor with alopecia areata.

The chain joins TRBV27 to TRBJ1-2, with 10 bases that match TRBD1. The CDR3 length is 16 residues. After removal of 7 bases from V and 3 bases from J, the junction contained 11 bases not matched to a gene. Germline CDR1 and CDR2: MNHEY and SMNVEV (reference sequence). The CDR3 loop is CASTETGGERDYGYTF. CDR3 sequence (DNA): TGTGCCAGCACCGAGACAGGGGGCGAACGGGACTATGGCTACACCTTC.

This clone appeared a single time. The V gene is TRBV10-3, the J gene TRBJ2-1, with 8 positions matching TRBD1. CDR1 is ENHRY and CDR2 is SYGVKD in the germline V gene. V lost 1 base, J lost 5 bases, and 4 bases stayed unmatched. This CDR3 has 15 residues. CDR3 bases: TGTGCCATCAGTGAGTTTTGGACAGGGAACAATGAGCAGTTCTTC. It specifies CAISEFWTGNNEQFF.

The chain is built from TRBV10-3 and TRBJ2-7; D not certain. Germline V gives CDR1 ENHRY, CDR2 SYGVKD. This CDR3 comprises 12 residues. The CDR3 protein is CAIGEDGNEQYF. The CDR3 DNA sequence: TGTGCGATTGGGGAAGATGGCAACGAGCAGTACTTC.

The chain combines TRBV7-8 with TRBJ2-7; D may match TRBD1 or TRBD2 (5 bases each). The V gene's germline CDR1 is SGHVS and CDR2 FQNEAQ. V was trimmed by 1 base and J by 4 bases, leaving 8 bases between them. This CDR3 is 13 amino acids long. The CDR3 DNA is TGTGCCAGCAGCTTAGTGGGGGAGTACGAGCAGTACTTC. As protein: CASSLVGEYEQYF. The variable domain in full, with the rest retrieved from reference TRBV7-8 and TRBJ2-7, is GAGVSQSPRYKVAKRGQDVALRCDPISGHVSLFWYQQALGQGPEFLTYFQNEAQLDKSGLPSDRFFAERPEGSVSTLKIQRTQQEDSAVYLCASSLVGEYEQYFGPGTRLTVT.

DNA for the CDR3: TGTGCCAGCAGCTTGACAGGTGGTGATACGCAGTATTTT. Translation: CASSLTGGDTQYF. The V gene is TRBV7-9, the J gene TRBJ2-3; a weak D match, TRBD1 (6 bases). The CDR3 covers 13 residues. The germline V gene has CDR1 SEHNR and CDR2 FQNEAQ (reference sequence). V lost 3 bases to trimming and J lost 6 bases, with 10 bases between them.

V and J are TRBV5-6 and TRBJ2-1; 9 bases are a match to TRBD1. Germline values: CDR1 SGHDT, CDR2 YYEEEE. This CDR3 region has 15 residues. V lost 0 bases and J lost 7; bases outside the gene matches: 5. CDR3 DNA sequence: TGTGCCAGCAGCTTGGGACAGGGGGGTTTGAATGAGCAGTTCTTC. Protein: CASSLGQGGLNEQFF.

This chain joins TRBV14 and TRBJ1-1, with a possible D match to TRBD1 (6 bases). This CDR3 comprises 17 residues. The germline V gene has CDR1 SGHDN and CDR2 FVKESK. Between the trimmed V and J ends, which lost 0 bases and 0 bases, there was a span of 14 bases. In DNA, the CDR3 is TGTGCCAGCAGCCAAGATTTGGGGACACTTATGAACACTGAAGCTTTCTTT. Translating it yields CASSQDLGTLMNTEAFF. Variable domain in full (rest from reference TRBV14 and TRBJ1-1): EAGVTQFPSHSVIEKGQTVTLRCDPISGHDNLYWYRRVMGKEIKFLLHFVKESKQDESGMPNNRFLAERTGGTYSTLKVQPAELEDSGVYFCASSQDLGTLMNTEAFFGQGTRLTVV.

This chain links TRBV5-4 with TRBJ2-1; 7 bases match TRBD1. With V trimmed by 0 bases and J by 8 bases, 8 bases remained unmatched. The CDR3 extends over 15 amino acids. The germline gives CDR1 SGHNT, CDR2 YYREEE (reference sequence). Written as DNA, the CDR3 is TGTGCCAGCAGCTTGGTAGGGGGCTGGTGGGATGAGCAGTTCTTC. It codes for CASSLVGGWWDEQFF.